This T cell receptor (beta chain) stems from a study of T cell responses to AZD1222 COVID-19 vaccine. For the study at large: Pooled samples include second doses given at about 4 or 12 weeks.

Assay: immunoSEQ multiplex PCR; the TCRdb copy retains only in-frame clones and omits some. The table has about 97,000 clones, over 75% seen once. Points from the study as a whole: Every sample of the repertoires postdated the peak T cell response. The donor group comprised mostly white British people and more females; the analysis possibly underestimated clonal diversity.

Germline lookup yields CDR1 MNHEY and CDR2 SVGAGI. The V end lost 7 bases, the J end lost 1 base, and 10 bases lay between the germline ends. The CDR3 length is 13 residues. About this clone: The target antigen is unknown.

The source of this sequence is an adult in good health. This specimen was peripheral blood, taken on day 0 of AZD1222 vaccination. The chain is built from TRBV6-5 and TRBJ1-1; tentatively, D is TRBD1 (6 bases). The CDR3 DNA reads TGTGCCAGCAATGGACAGTGGAACACTGAAGCTTTCTTT. Translated, it gives CASNGQWNTEAFF.